This record concerns one T cell receptor beta chain sequence. What it binds is not known. This sample was included in a study of T cells in Graves' hyperthyroidism and ophthalmopathy. Patients having uncontrolled infection, another autoimmune disease, pregnancy or lactation were not included. Using RNA transcripts as the source, TCR beta CDR3 regions were amplified. The primer set for the first-round RT-PCR of the TCR CDR3 was HTBI. MiXCR, applied by TCRdb to the multiplex PCR reads, yields one record per CDR3 protein. This sample has roughly 500,000 distinct CDR3 sequences, with 46% found just once. Points from the study as a whole: The model foresaw ophthalmopathy a median roughly 6 months prior to onset.

This sequence originates from an adult woman with Graves' disease, either hyperthyroidism or ophthalmopathy (not recorded which). The sequenced sample consisted of peripheral blood or thyroid tissue (not recorded which).

This CDR3 is CSARANRGIWENQPQHF. DNA of the CDR3: TGCAGTGCTAGGGCGAACAGGGGGATTTGGGAAAATCAGCCCCAGCATTTT. The gene calls are TRBV20-1 and TRBJ1-5; TRBD1 aligns across 8 bases. The length of the CDR3 is 17 residues. J gave up 4 bases and V 3 bases, and 14 bases lay outside the gene matches. Germline V gene sequence: CDR1 DFQATT, CDR2 SNEGSKA (reference sequence).